What follows are 9 T cell receptor beta chains derived from one specimen sequenced in a study of tumor-infiltrating lymphocytes in primary liver carcinoma. They got blood RNA out of unsorted whole blood and also pulled out germline DNA. A constant-region primer primed TCR beta cDNA synthesis from roughly 510 ng of total RNA. Three nested multiplex PCR rounds, a slightly modified ARM-PCR method, built the TCR beta libraries. For around 9 cycles apiece, the opening two PCR rounds ran with TRBV1-TRBV30 forward primers and a C-beta reverse primer. Each CDR3 protein gets one entry after TCRdb re-called the multiplex PCR reads with MiXCR. The sample has about 330,000 distinct CDR3 sequences; 65% are singletons. Sequencing input: peripheral blood. The receptors shown here come from a man aged 35 to 55 with primary liver carcinoma and hepatitis B virus infection.

The CDR3 DNA sequence: TGTGCCAGCAGCTTATCGGGCCCATCTGTCTATGAGCAGTTCTTC. Amino acid sequence: CASSLSGPSVYEQFF. This rearrangement joins TRBV11-2 to TRBJ2-1; no definite D call. The V and J ends lost 2 bases and 8 bases respectively, with 16 bases between them. CDR3 length: 15 amino acids. Per the germline V gene, CDR1 is SGHAT and CDR2 is FQNNGV.

This clonotype came up many times. The rearrangement links TRBV29-1 to TRBJ2-7; the match to TRBD1 covers 7 bases. The CDR3 consists of 12 residues. The germline gives CDR1 SQVTM, CDR2 ANQGSEA. Trimming took 4 bases from V and 5 from J; bases not matched to a gene: 5. The CDR3 is CSVGQGTNEQYF. The CDR3 bases are TGCAGCGTTGGACAGGGAACCAACGAGCAGTACTTC.

Remarks on this clonotype: In this CDR3 the conserved last residue, phenylalanine or tryptophan, is missing, so a read error is likely. The DNA is omitted, as the CDR3 cannot be located on it reliably, and the CDR3 follows TCRdb's listing. V gene TRBV11-2 combines with J gene TRBJ2-5; TRBD2 was called by the table and not checked on the DNA. Germline loops: CDR1 SGHAT, CDR2 FQNNGV. The length of the CDR3 is 15 amino acids, counting both ends. The CDR3 sequence is CASSLSLLSGEAKYL.

Comments on this clonotype: The CDR3 carries no conserved terminal phenylalanine or tryptophan, so it likely arises from a read error. The DNA is left out, because the CDR3 cannot be placed on it with certainty; the CDR3 is given as TCRdb lists it. This chain connects TRBV11-2 to TRBJ2-2; the listed D gene, TRBD2, was not tested against the DNA. Germline CDR1 SGHAT, CDR2 FQNNGV. The CDR3 is 15 amino acids long, termini counted. Here the CDR3 reads CASSLQVGGGGELVL.

This clonotype was observed a few times. The CDR3: CASMGGTGPAQGQYF. Here the CDR3 DNA reads TGTGCCAGCATGGGGGGGACAGGGCCAGCTCAAGGGCAGTACTTC. The chain couples TRBV7-9 to TRBJ2-7; 9 nucleotides match TRBD1. The CDR3 has 15 amino acids. Germline trimming cut 7 bases from V and 9 bases from J; bases unmatched to any gene: 16. Germline V CDR1 and CDR2: SEHNR, FQNEAQ (reference sequence).

Note on this clonotype: A much bigger clone sits one base away, suggesting this may be a read error. The V and J genes are TRBV6-1 and TRBJ2-5; D remains ambiguous. CDR3 length: 11 residues. Germline V gene sequence: CDR1 MNHNS, CDR2 SASEGT. CDR3 nucleotides: TGTGCCGGCAGTGAAGGTATCACCCAGTACTTC. It translates to CAGSEGITQYF.

Concerning this clonotype itself: The junction departs from the called germline gene at one end, perhaps through a read error. The chain recombines TRBV30 with TRBJ2-7, with 8 bases identical to TRBD2. The CDR3 has 14 amino acids. Germline CDR1 and CDR2: GTSNPN and SVGIG (reference sequence). Here the CDR3 DNA reads TGTGCCTGGAGTTTCCAGCGGGAGCCCCACGAGCAGTACTTT. This sequence encodes CAWSFQREPHEQYF.

J is TRBJ1-5 and V is TRBV6-5; D is uncertain. This CDR3 region has 15 residues. CDR1 and CDR2 (germline): MNHEY, SVGAGI. V lost 4 bases and J 2 bases, leaving 12 bases between the germline ends. DNA of the CDR3: TGTGCCAGCAGTTCCGAAGGGTCTGGCAATCAGCCCCAGCATTTT. It specifies CASSSEGSGNQPQHF.

This clonotype was seen a handful of times. The chain joins TRBV6-1 to TRBJ1-5; D possibly corresponds to TRBD1 (6 bases). CDR1 is MNHNS and CDR2 is SASEGT in the germline V gene. The CDR3 consists of 12 residues. Trimming shortened V by 6 bases and J by 6 bases, and 9 bases separated the two germline ends. This chain's CDR3 is CASRGAIQPQHF. The CDR3 DNA reads TGTGCCAGCAGGGGGGCGATTCAGCCCCAGCATTTT.